This T cell receptor (beta chain) derives from a study of cytomegalovirus exposure and HLA in healthy donors. This CDR3 has 14 residues. V lost 1 base, J lost 4 bases, and 2 bases stayed unmatched. Germline assignment: CDR1 SGHNT and CDR2 YENEEA. PCR involved 60 Vbeta and 13 Jbeta primers. Sequenced by immunoSEQ multiplex PCR; TCRdb stores in-frame clones only, minus some. Here the sample spans 75,000 to 100,000 clones, 81% being singletons. Sequenced: PBMCs. The sequence was obtained from a man aged 40-49 years in good health and CMV-seropositive. The V gene is TRBV11-3, the J gene TRBJ2-3, with TRBD1 identical over 7 bases. DNA for the CDR3: TGTGCCAGCAGCTTAGGGCAGGGGGCAGATACGCAGTATTTT. This encodes CASSLGQGADTQYF.